Listed below are T cell receptor beta chains from one sample, sequenced in a study of shared clonotypes between healthy human individuals. The protocol was immunoSEQ multiplex PCR, while the TCRdb copy is restricted to in-frame clones and leaves out a portion. The sample contains about 1.5 million clones, 96% of which appear only once. Sequencing used naive CD4+ T cells sorted from blood. The origin of the receptors is a man aged 30 to 45 in good health. CDR3s include the opening cysteine and the closing phenylalanine or tryptophan. Each record gives: clone size, J gene, V gene, D gene, CDR3 DNA, CDR3 protein. D genes are given only for firm matches. A row's size may be missing; if present it is once, few, many or a size class.

clone_size: -
j_call: TRBJ1-1
v_call: TRBV29-1
d_call: -
cdr3_nt: TGCAGCGTGGGGGAAGCTTTCTTT
cdr3_aa: CSVGEAFF

clone_size: -
j_call: TRBJ2-3
v_call: TRBV7-9
d_call: TRBD2
cdr3_nt: TGTGCCAGCAGCCCGTTAGCGGGAGGCACAGATACGCAGTATTTT
cdr3_aa: CASSPLAGGTDTQYF

clone_size: once
j_call: TRBJ1-1
v_call: TRBV11-2
d_call: -
cdr3_nt: TGTGCCAGCAGCTTGGGAGTGAACACTGAAGCTTTCTTT
cdr3_aa: CASSLGVNTEAFF

clone_size: -
j_call: TRBJ2-1
v_call: TRBV11-3
d_call: -
cdr3_nt: TGTGCCAGCAGCCCCCGGGACTTCGGTTTCCCCCACAATGAGCAGTTCTTC
cdr3_aa: CASSPRDFGFPHNEQFF

clone_size: -
j_call: TRBJ2-5
v_call: TRBV2
d_call: TRBD2
cdr3_nt: TGTGCCAGCTCCCCGGGGGGACAAGAGACCCAGTACTTC
cdr3_aa: CASSPGGQETQYF

clone_size: -
j_call: TRBJ2-7
v_call: TRBV7-9
d_call: -
cdr3_nt: TGTGCCAGCAGCCCCCAGACACCGTACGGGGAGCAGTACTTC
cdr3_aa: CASSPQTPYGEQYF

clone_size: -
j_call: TRBJ2-2
v_call: TRBV6-5
d_call: -
cdr3_nt: TGTGCCAGCAGTTACCGAAGTAGCGGGGAGCTGTTTTTT
cdr3_aa: CASSYRSSGELFF

clone_size: -
j_call: TRBJ1-1
v_call: TRBV19
d_call: -
cdr3_nt: TGTGCCAGTAGTATTTCAGTTGTGATGAACACTGAAGCTTTCTTT
cdr3_aa: CASSISVVMNTEAFF

clone_size: -
j_call: TRBJ2-1
v_call: TRBV29-1
d_call: TRBD2
cdr3_nt: TGCAGCGTTGAGCGTACTAGCGGCCCCTACAATGAGCAGTTCTTC
cdr3_aa: CSVERTSGPYNEQFF

clone_size: -
j_call: TRBJ2-1
v_call: TRBV9
d_call: -
cdr3_nt: TGTGCCAGCATACTGGGACCCGAATCGTACAATGAGCAGTTCTTC
cdr3_aa: CASILGPESYNEQFF

clone_size: -
j_call: TRBJ2-7
v_call: TRBV5-8
d_call: TRBD2
cdr3_nt: TGTGCCAGCAGCCGGGGAGGGGCCTACGAGCAGTACTTC
cdr3_aa: CASSRGGAYEQYF

clone_size: -
j_call: TRBJ2-7
v_call: TRBV21-1
d_call: -
cdr3_nt: TGTGCCAGCAGCAATAGTAACAACCAGTCATACGAGCAGTACTTC
cdr3_aa: CASSNSNNQSYEQYF

clone_size: -
j_call: TRBJ1-2
v_call: TRBV18
d_call: TRBD1
cdr3_nt: TGTGCCAGCTCACCTCCCGGGACAGGGGGCTTTGGCTACACCTTC
cdr3_aa: CASSPPGTGGFGYTF

clone_size: -
j_call: TRBJ1-5
v_call: TRBV5-1
d_call: -
cdr3_nt: TGCGCCAGCAGCTTGGCCCCGGCAGGGCTCTCGCCCCAGCATTTT
cdr3_aa: CASSLAPAGLSPQHF

clone_size: few
j_call: TRBJ1-1
v_call: TRBV18
d_call: -
cdr3_nt: TGTGCCAGCTCACCACCGGGGCTAAACTCTGAAGCTTTCTTT
cdr3_aa: CASSPPGLNSEAFF

clone_size: few
j_call: TRBJ2-1
v_call: TRBV14
d_call: TRBD1
cdr3_nt: TGTGCCAGCAGCCAAGAAGGACAGGGGTTCTCCTACAATGAGCAGTTCTTC
cdr3_aa: CASSQEGQGFSYNEQFF

clone_size: -
j_call: TRBJ2-5
v_call: TRBV5-1
d_call: TRBD1
cdr3_nt: TGCGCCAGCCTCGTTACAGGGGTAGAGACCCAGTACTTC
cdr3_aa: CASLVTGVETQYF

clone_size: once
j_call: TRBJ2-1
v_call: TRBV12-1
d_call: -
cdr3_nt: TGTGCCAGCAGCTTTAAGCACAATGAGCAGTTCTTC
cdr3_aa: CASSFKHNEQFF

clone_size: -
j_call: TRBJ1-2
v_call: TRBV28
d_call: -
cdr3_nt: TGTGCCAGCAGTCCCGGGACATTCGTCGGCTACACCTTC
cdr3_aa: CASSPGTFVGYTF

clone_size: -
j_call: TRBJ1-1
v_call: TRBV10-3
d_call: TRBD1
cdr3_nt: TGTGCCATCAGAAGACAGGGAGAGAACACTGAAGCTTTCTTT
cdr3_aa: CAIRRQGENTEAFF

clone_size: -
j_call: TRBJ2-5
v_call: TRBV19
d_call: TRBD1
cdr3_nt: TGTGCCAGTCAAGACAGGGGGCAAGAGACCCAGTACTTC
cdr3_aa: CASQDRGQETQYF

clone_size: -
j_call: TRBJ2-7
v_call: TRBV6-1
d_call: -
cdr3_nt: TGTGCCAGCAGTGAAGACCGTTTTTTCAGCGAGCAGTACTTC
cdr3_aa: CASSEDRFFSEQYF

clone_size: -
j_call: TRBJ2-7
v_call: TRBV19
d_call: TRBD2
cdr3_nt: TGTGCCAGTAGTAAAGAGACCGGGACTAGGGTCACCAACGAGCAGTACTTC
cdr3_aa: CASSKETGTRVTNEQYF

clone_size: -
j_call: TRBJ1-2
v_call: TRBV29-1
d_call: -
cdr3_nt: TGCAGCGGCCTCCAGGCTAACTATGGCTACACCTTC
cdr3_aa: CSGLQANYGYTF

clone_size: -
j_call: TRBJ2-5
v_call: TRBV28
d_call: TRBD2
cdr3_nt: TGTGCCAGCAGCCCCGGACTAGCCCTATCTCAAGAGACCCAGTACTTC
cdr3_aa: CASSPGLALSQETQYF

clone_size: -
j_call: TRBJ2-7
v_call: TRBV15
d_call: TRBD2
cdr3_nt: TGTGCCACCAGCAGAGAACCGCGGGAGGAGCAGTACTTC
cdr3_aa: CATSREPREEQYF